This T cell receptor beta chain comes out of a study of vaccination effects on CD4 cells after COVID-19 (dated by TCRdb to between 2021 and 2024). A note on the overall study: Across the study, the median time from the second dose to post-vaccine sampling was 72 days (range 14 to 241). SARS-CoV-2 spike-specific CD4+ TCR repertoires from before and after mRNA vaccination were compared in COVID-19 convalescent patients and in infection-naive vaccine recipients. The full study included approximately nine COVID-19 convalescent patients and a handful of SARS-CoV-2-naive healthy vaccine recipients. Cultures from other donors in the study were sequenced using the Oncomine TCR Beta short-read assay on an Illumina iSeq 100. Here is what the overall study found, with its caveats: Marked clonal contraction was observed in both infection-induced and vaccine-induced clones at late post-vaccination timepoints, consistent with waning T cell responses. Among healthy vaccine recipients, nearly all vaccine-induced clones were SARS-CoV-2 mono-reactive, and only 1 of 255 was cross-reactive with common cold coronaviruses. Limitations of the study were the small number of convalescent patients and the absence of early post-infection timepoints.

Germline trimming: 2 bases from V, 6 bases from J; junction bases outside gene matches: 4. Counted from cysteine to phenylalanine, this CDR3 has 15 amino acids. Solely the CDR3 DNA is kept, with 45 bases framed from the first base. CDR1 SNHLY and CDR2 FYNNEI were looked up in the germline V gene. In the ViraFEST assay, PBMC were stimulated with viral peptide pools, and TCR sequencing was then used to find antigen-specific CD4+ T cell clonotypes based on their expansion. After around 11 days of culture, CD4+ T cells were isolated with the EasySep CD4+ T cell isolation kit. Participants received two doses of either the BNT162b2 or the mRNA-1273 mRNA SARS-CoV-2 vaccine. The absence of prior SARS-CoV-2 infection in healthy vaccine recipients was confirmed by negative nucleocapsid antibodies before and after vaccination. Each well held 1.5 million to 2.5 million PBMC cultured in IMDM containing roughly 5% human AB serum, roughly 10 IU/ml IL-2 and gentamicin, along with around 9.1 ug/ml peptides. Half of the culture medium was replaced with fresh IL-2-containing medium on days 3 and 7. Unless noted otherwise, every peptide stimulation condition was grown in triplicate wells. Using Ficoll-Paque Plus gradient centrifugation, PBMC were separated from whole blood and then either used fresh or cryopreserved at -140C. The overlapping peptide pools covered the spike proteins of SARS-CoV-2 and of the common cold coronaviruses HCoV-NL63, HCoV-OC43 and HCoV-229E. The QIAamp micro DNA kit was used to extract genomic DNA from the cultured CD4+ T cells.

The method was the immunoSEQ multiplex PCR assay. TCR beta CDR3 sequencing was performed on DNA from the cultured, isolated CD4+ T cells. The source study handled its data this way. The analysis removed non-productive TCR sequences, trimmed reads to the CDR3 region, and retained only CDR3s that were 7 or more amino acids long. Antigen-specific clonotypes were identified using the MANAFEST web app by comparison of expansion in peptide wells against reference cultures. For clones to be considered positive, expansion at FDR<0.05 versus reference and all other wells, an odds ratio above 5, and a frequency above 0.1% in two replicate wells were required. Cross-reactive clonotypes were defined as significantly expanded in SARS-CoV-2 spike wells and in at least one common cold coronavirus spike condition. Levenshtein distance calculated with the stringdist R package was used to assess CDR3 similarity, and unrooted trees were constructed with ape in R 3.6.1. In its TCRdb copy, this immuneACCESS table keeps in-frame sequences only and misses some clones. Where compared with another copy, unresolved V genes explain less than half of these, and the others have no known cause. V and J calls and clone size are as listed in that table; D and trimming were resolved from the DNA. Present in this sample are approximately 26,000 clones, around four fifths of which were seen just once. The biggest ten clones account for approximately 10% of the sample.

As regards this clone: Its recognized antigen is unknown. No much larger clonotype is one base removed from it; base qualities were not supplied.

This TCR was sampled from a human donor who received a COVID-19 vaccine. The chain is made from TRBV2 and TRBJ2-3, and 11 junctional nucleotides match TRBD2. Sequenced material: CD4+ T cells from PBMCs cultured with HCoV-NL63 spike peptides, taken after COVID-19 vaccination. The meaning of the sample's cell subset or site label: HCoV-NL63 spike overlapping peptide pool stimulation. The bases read TGTGCCAGCAGTGAATTAGCTAGCGGGGGGGATACGCAGTATTTT. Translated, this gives CASSELASGGDTQYF.